This is a list of T cell receptor beta chains from one sample in a study of CD8 T cells in ankylosing spondylitis. MiXCR, applied by TCRdb to the 5' RACE reads, yields one record per CDR3 protein. The sample lists more than 100,000 distinct CDR3 sequences, roughly 15% occurring once. The material sequenced was blood, either unsorted or a sorted T cell fraction (not recorded which). These receptors were collected from a male donor with ankylosing spondylitis. Both conserved end residues are part of each CDR3. The D gene is left open where the match is weak. Clone size appears in some rows only: once, few, many, or a class for an expanded clone.

CDR3,DNA,V,size,D,J
CASSQEARTSGNIYNEQFF,TGTGCCAGCAGCCAGGAGGCCCGGACTAGCGGGAACATCTACAATGAGCAGTTCTTC,TRBV3-1,NA,TRBD2,TRBJ2-1
CASSVAFYPGGQTGELFF,TGTGCCAGCAGCGTAGCTTTCTACCCGGGAGGGCAGACCGGGGAGCTGTTTTTT,TRBV9,NA,TRBD2,TRBJ2-2
CASSFTENTGELFF,TGTGCCAGCAGCTTTACAGAGAACACCGGGGAGCTGTTTTTT,TRBV5-4,few,NA,TRBJ2-2
CASSQGAGTGMNNEQFF,TGCGCCAGCAGCCAAGGAGCCGGGACAGGGATGAACAATGAGCAGTTCTTC,TRBV4-1,NA,TRBD1,TRBJ2-1
CASSTFPQPQHF,TGTGCCAGCAGTACGTTTCCTCAGCCCCAGCATTTT,TRBV5-6,few,NA,TRBJ1-5
CASSDRGVNSPLHF,TGTGCCAGCAGTGACAGGGGAGTTAATTCACCCCTCCACTTT,TRBV6-1,few,NA,TRBJ1-6
CASSSRDEQYF,TGTGCCAGCAGCTCCAGGGACGAGCAGTACTTC,TRBV7-9,NA,NA,TRBJ2-7
CASSLSGQGSYEQYF,TGCGCCAGCAGCCTAAGCGGACAGGGCTCCTACGAGCAGTACTTC,TRBV4-1,few,TRBD1,TRBJ2-7
CASSLADQPQHF,TGCGCCAGCAGCTTGGCTGATCAGCCCCAGCATTTT,TRBV5-1,few,NA,TRBJ1-5
CASSSTISRARNEQFF,TGTGCCAGCAGTTCGACGATCTCCCGCGCTCGGAATGAGCAGTTCTTC,TRBV6-5,NA,NA,TRBJ2-1